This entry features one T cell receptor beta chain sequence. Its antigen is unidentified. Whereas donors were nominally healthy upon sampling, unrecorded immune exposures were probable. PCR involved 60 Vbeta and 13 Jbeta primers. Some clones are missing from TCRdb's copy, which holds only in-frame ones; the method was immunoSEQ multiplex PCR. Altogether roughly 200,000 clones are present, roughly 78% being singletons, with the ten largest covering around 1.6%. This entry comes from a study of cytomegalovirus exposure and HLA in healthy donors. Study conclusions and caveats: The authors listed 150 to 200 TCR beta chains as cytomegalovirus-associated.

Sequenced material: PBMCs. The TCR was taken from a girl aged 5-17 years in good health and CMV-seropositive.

The CDR3 nucleotides read TGCGCCAGCAGTGATAGCCCGGGTACGCAGTATTTT. Translation gives CASSDSPGTQYF. The chain couples TRBV10-1 to TRBJ2-3; unclear D gene. Trimming took off 3 bases at V and 8 bases at J, with 9 bases between the two ends. This CDR3 has 12 residues. The germline gives CDR1 WNHNN, CDR2 SYGVQD (reference sequence).